These 18 T cell receptor beta chains were sequenced from one sample in a study of blood T cell repertoires in COVID-19. This table comes from immunoSEQ multiplex PCR, and its TCRdb copy is limited to in-frame clones, with some not included. The sample contains 200,000 to 300,000 clones, around four fifths of which appear only once. Input material: peripheral blood. These receptors were obtained from a man aged 50-59 years with acute or convalescent COVID-19.

The rearrangement uses TRBV6-4 and TRBJ1-1, with D maybe TRBD1 (5 bases). The germline V and J ends were trimmed by 7 bases and 1 base, with 16 bases remaining between them. Germline CDR1 MRHNA, CDR2 SNTAGT. The CDR3 is 15 residues long. The CDR3 sequence is CASIKGPGQNTEAFF. Written as DNA, the CDR3 is TGTGCCAGCATTAAAGGTCCTGGACAGAACACTGAAGCTTTCTTT.

This sequence joins TRBV28 and TRBJ1-1, with unresolved D. CDR1 and CDR2 from the germline V gene are MDHEN and SYDVKM. The CDR3 totals 12 residues. V was shortened by 4 bases and J by 5 bases, with 8 bases between the two germline ends. The CDR3 sequence is CASSYTVTEAFF. Written as DNA, the CDR3 is TGTGCCAGCAGTTATACAGTAACTGAAGCTTTCTTT. The variable domain in full, with the rest retrieved from reference TRBV28 and TRBJ1-1, is DVKVTQSSRYLVKRTGEKVFLECVQDMDHENMFWYRQDPGLGLRLIYFSYDVKMKEKGDIPEGYSVSREKKERFSLILESASTNQTSMYLCASSYTVTEAFFGQGTRLTVV.

J is TRBJ2-5 and V is TRBV2, with D maybe TRBD2 (7 bases). This CDR3 is 16 amino acids long. Germline assignment: CDR1 SNHLY and CDR2 FYNNEI. With 2 bases removed from V and 1 base from J, the gap between germline ends came to 14 bases. CDR3: CASSERWGGSQETQYF. The CDR3 bases are TGTGCCAGCAGTGAAAGGTGGGGGGGCTCCCAAGAGACCCAGTACTTC.

The chain recombines TRBV4-1 with TRBJ2-7; 10 bases are shared with TRBD2. This CDR3 region has 15 residues. J lost 7 bases, V lost 4 bases, and 10 bases had no gene match. CDR1 and CDR2 (germline): MGHRA, YSYEKL. The DNA of the CDR3 is TGCGCCAGCAGCCCCGGACTAGCGGTATCTTGGGAGCAGTACTTC. Translating it yields CASSPGLAVSWEQYF.

V gene TRBV19 combines with J gene TRBJ1-3; D may be TRBD1 (6 bases). The germline V and J ends were trimmed by 5 bases and 2 bases, with 22 bases remaining between them. The germline V gene encodes CDR1 LNHDA and CDR2 SQIVND (reference sequence). The CDR3 length is 18 residues. CDR3 region: CASSHIYRDHFTGNTIYF. CDR3 DNA sequence: TGTGCCAGTAGTCACATTTACAGGGATCACTTTACTGGAAACACCATATATTTT.

The chain has TRBV6-5 and TRBJ1-2; D remains unclear. The V end lost 6 bases, the J end lost 11 bases, and 25 bases lay between the germline ends. The CDR3 runs 15 residues. Germline assignment: CDR1 MNHEY and CDR2 SVGAGI. CDR3 sequence (DNA): TGTGCCAGCAGGTCGACCTGGGCAAAGCTGACACAGTACACCTTC. Amino acid sequence: CASRSTWAKLTQYTF.

This clone was seen more than once but under ten times. J is TRBJ1-1 and V is TRBV12-3 or TRBV12-4, with 7 nucleotides matching TRBD1. The CDR3 has 12 amino acids. V dropped 6 bases and J dropped 4; count of bases not matched to a gene: 2. CDR3 residues: CASSRQGTEAFF. The CDR3 nucleotides read TGTGCCAGCAGCCGACAGGGCACTGAAGCTTTCTTT.

The chain has TRBV28 and TRBJ1-1, with TRBD1 as a possible D gene (5 bases). V was clipped by 9 bases and J by 0 bases, with 20 bases between them. The CDR3 totals 16 residues. In germline, CDR1 is MDHEN, CDR2 SYDVKM. The chain's CDR3 is CASQGPSRFMNTEAFF. DNA for the CDR3: TGTGCCAGTCAGGGCCCGAGTCGGTTCATGAACACTGAAGCTTTCTTT.

This chain links TRBV10-3 with TRBJ2-5; no clear D. The CDR3 covers 15 residues. V was shortened by 3 bases and J by 4 bases, with 15 bases between the two germline ends. CDR1 is ENHRY and CDR2 is SYGVKD in the germline V gene. The CDR3 loop is CAISDSNGVRETQYF. CDR3 in DNA: TGTGCCATCAGTGACAGTAATGGTGTTCGAGAGACCCAGTACTTC.

This clone was observed a handful of times. The chain joins TRBV30 to TRBJ1-3; 8 bases align to TRBD1. CDR1 is GTSNPN and CDR2 is SVGIG in the germline V gene (reference sequence). The CDR3 has 15 residues. The V and J ends lost 0 bases and 2 bases, in that order; junction bases with no gene match: 3. The CDR3 DNA sequence: TGTGCCTGGAGTGTTCGGACAGGGCCTGGAAACACCATATATTTT. It codes for CAWSVRTGPGNTIYF.

This clone was observed once. The V call is TRBV9, the J call TRBJ2-3, with TRBD2 matching 12 bases. Germline CDR1 SGDLS, CDR2 YYNGEE. After removal of 4 bases from V and 2 bases from J, the junction contained 8 bases not matched to a gene. The CDR3 is made up of 17 amino acids. The CDR3 DNA is TGTGCCAGCAGCTTCTCGGGACTAGCGGGCGTCACAGATACGCAGTATTTT. Amino acid sequence: CASSFSGLAGVTDTQYF. Based on the CDR3 plus reference TRBV9 and TRBJ2-3, the full variable domain is DSGVTQTPKHLITATGQRVTLRCSPRSGDLSVYWYQQSLDQGLQFLIQYYNGEERAKGNILERFSAQQFPDLHSELNLSSLELGDSALYFCASSFSGLAGVTDTQYFGPGTRLTVL.

The chain has TRBV7-9 and TRBJ2-2; possible D gene TRBD1, 5 bases. The CDR3 extends over 15 amino acids. V was pared by 1 base and J by 6 bases, with 12 bases between. Germline loops: CDR1 SEHNR, CDR2 FQNEAQ (reference sequence). CDR3 protein: CASSLGFQGSGELFF. In DNA form, the CDR3 reads TGTGCCAGCAGCTTAGGTTTTCAGGGTTCCGGGGAGCTGTTTTTT.

The CDR3 region is CASSQGQGRHFYGYTF. In DNA, the CDR3 is TGCGCCAGCAGCCAGGGACAGGGGCGCCACTTTTATGGCTACACCTTC. The chain uses TRBV5-1 and TRBJ1-2, with 10 bases fitting TRBD1. Germline assignment: CDR1 SGHRS and CDR2 YFSETQ. V gave up 4 bases and J gave up 5 bases; unmatched junction bases: 11. CDR3 size: 16 residues. Complete variable domain (other parts from reference TRBV5-1 and TRBJ1-2): KAGVTQTPRYLIKTRGQQVTLSCSPISGHRSVSWYQQTPGQGLQFLFEYFSETQRNKGNFPGRFSGRQFSNSRSEMNVSTLELGDSALYLCASSQGQGRHFYGYTFGSGTRLTVV.

The chain couples TRBV28 to TRBJ1-5, with 7 bases aligning to TRBD1. Per germline, CDR1 MDHEN and CDR2 SYDVKM. This CDR3 region has 16 residues. The V and J ends lost 1 base and 4 bases, in that order; junction bases with no gene match: 7. The CDR3 spells CASSLSSTGLNQPQHF. The CDR3 coding sequence is TGTGCCAGCAGTTTATCCTCGACAGGGCTAAATCAGCCCCAGCATTTT.

This sequence joins TRBV6-5 and TRBJ1-1, with D hard to call. This CDR3 region has 13 residues. The ends were cut back, 6 bases at V and 0 bases at J, with 8 bases in the middle. Germline-derived CDR1 and CDR2 are MNHEY and SVGAGI. The CDR3 DNA sequence: TGTGCCAGCAGGGTTACAGTGAACACTGAAGCTTTCTTT. Translating gives CASRVTVNTEAFF.

The chain recombines TRBV2 with TRBJ1-1, with D tentatively TRBD1 (5 bases). The germline V gene encodes CDR1 SNHLY and CDR2 FYNNEI. CDR3 length equals 13 residues. V gave up 3 bases and J gave up 5 bases, with 10 bases separating them. The CDR3 DNA sequence: TGTGCCAGCAGTGAGGAGGGACGGACTGAAGCTTTCTTT. Translation gives CASSEEGRTEAFF.

The chain joins TRBV30 to TRBJ1-3, with D perhaps TRBD1 (5 bases). Germline CDR1 and CDR2: GTSNPN and SVGIG (reference sequence). V lost 2 bases to trimming and J lost 4 bases, with 18 bases between them. This CDR3 region has 16 residues. The CDR3 nucleotides read TGTGCCTGGAGTCAGGGATCCTCTAAAAAAGGAAACACCATATATTTT. It encodes CAWSQGSSKKGNTIYF.

The chain uses TRBV6-4 and TRBJ2-1, with 8 bases matching TRBD1. The CDR3 has 15 amino acids. J lost 0 bases, V lost 3 bases, and 1 base had no gene match. CDR1 and CDR2 from the germline V gene are MRHNA and SNTAGT. The CDR3 bases are TGTGCCAGCAGTGAGGGACAGGTCTCCTACAATGAGCAGTTCTTC. It translates to CASSEGQVSYNEQFF.